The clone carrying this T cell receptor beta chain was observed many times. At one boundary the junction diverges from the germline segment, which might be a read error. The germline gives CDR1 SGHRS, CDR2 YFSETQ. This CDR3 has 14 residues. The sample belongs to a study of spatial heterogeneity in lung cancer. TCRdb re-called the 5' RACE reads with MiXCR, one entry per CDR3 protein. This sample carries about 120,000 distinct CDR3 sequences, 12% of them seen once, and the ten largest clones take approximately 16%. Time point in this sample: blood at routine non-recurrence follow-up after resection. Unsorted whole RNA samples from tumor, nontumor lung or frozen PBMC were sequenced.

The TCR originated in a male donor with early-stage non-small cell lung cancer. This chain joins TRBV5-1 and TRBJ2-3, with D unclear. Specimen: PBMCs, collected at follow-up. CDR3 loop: CASSLGAGTDTQYF. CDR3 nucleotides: TGTGCCAGCAGTTTAGGCGCAGGCACAGATACGCAGTATTTT.